These 17 T cell receptor beta chains originate from one sample sequenced in a study of regulatory T cells in long-lasting Graves disease. Time point: newly diagnosed GD, antithyroid drugs for less than 3 months. Isolated PBMC RNA provided the starting material for the TCR library. Arm-PCR of CDR3 regions and iRepertoire HTBI primers were used to build TCR beta libraries. TCRdb re-derived calls from the multiplex PCR reads in MiXCR, one entry per CDR3 protein. Of about 620,000 distinct CDR3 sequences listed, around 17% are singletons. The same sample was also studied in work on T cells in Graves' hyperthyroidism and ophthalmopathy.

Sequences were derived from peripheral blood mononuclear cells (PBMCs), sampled at new diagnosis, from a patient treated with antithyroid drugs. These receptor sequences come from a woman aged 25 to 39 with Graves disease.

This clonotype was observed at least ten times. The chain recombines TRBV15 with TRBJ1-5, with a weak D call TRBD1 (6 bases). CDR3 length: 13 amino acids. The germline CDR1 and CDR2 sequences are LNHNV and YYDKDF (reference sequence). Trimming took 4 bases from V and 7 from J, leaving 11 bases between them. CDR3 sequence: CATSTERGQPQHF. The CDR3 bases are TGTGCCACCAGCACCGAGAGGGGGCAGCCCCAGCATTTT.

This clonotype was detected ten times or more. This chain uses TRBV28 with TRBJ2-7; 7 bases fit TRBD2. J was trimmed by 2 bases and V by 8 bases; bases with no gene match: 9. CDR3 length: 14 residues. CDR1 MDHEN and CDR2 SYDVKM come from the germline V gene. DNA of the CDR3: TGTGCCAGCTTCAACCCTAGCGGACCCTACGAGCAGTACTTC. Amino acids: CASFNPSGPYEQYF.

V usage is TRBV30 and J usage is TRBJ2-7, with D unclear. Trimming removed 2 bases at V and 4 bases at J, with 9 bases between. Germline V gene data show CDR1 as GTSNPN and CDR2 as SVGIG (reference sequence). The CDR3 spans 12 residues. CDR3 in amino acids: CAWSYQSYEQYF. CDR3 bases: TGTGCCTGGAGTTATCAGAGTTACGAGCAGTACTTC.

V gene TRBV9 combines with J gene TRBJ2-5; 7 bases are shared with TRBD2. Germline values: CDR1 SGDLS, CDR2 YYNGEE. The CDR3 extends over 16 amino acids. With 4 bases clipped from V and 2 bases from J, the junction kept 11 bases outside the gene matches. The CDR3 region has the DNA TGTGCCAGCAGCCTTACACCAGCTAGCGGACAAGAGACCCAGTACTTC. It is translated as CASSLTPASGQETQYF.

CDR3 nucleotides: TGTGCCAGCAGTTACTCGGACAGAGGCAATCAGCCCCAGCATTTT. It codes for CASSYSDRGNQPQHF. V usage is TRBV6-2 or TRBV6-3 and J usage is TRBJ1-5; D perhaps matches TRBD1 (6 bases). The ends were cut back, 0 bases at V and 2 bases at J, with 8 bases in the middle. The CDR3 is made up of 15 amino acids. Germline lookup yields CDR1 MNHEY and CDR2 SVGEGT.

The sample holds a few counts of this clonotype. The rearrangement uses TRBV11-3 and TRBJ2-1; 7 nucleotides match TRBD1. Unmatched junction bases numbered 6, after V lost 0 bases and J lost 7 bases. CDR3 length: 15 amino acids. Germline CDR1 is SGHNT and CDR2 is YENEEA. Written as DNA, the CDR3 is TGTGCCAGCAGCTTAGAGGGACAGTTCGGAAATGAGCAGTTCTTC. Translation gives CASSLEGQFGNEQFF.

The rearrangement links TRBV27 to TRBJ1-1; D call uncertain. Trimming removed 2 bases at V and 0 bases at J, with 7 bases between. The germline V gene has CDR1 MNHEY and CDR2 SMNVEV (reference sequence). The CDR3 extends over 14 amino acids. The CDR3 reads CASSLNNMNTEAFF. In DNA form, the CDR3 reads TGTGCCAGCAGTTTAAACAACATGAACACTGAAGCTTTCTTT.

This clonotype was seen many times. The J gene is TRBJ2-3, the V gene TRBV7-2, with D possibly matching TRBD2 (6 bases). The CDR3 spans 16 residues. Germline assignment: CDR1 SGHTA and CDR2 FQGNSA. V shed 5 bases and J shed 2 bases, with 17 bases lying between them. CDR3 nucleotide sequence: TGTGCCAGCAGCCCGATGGGACTCGCTATCACAGATACGCAGTATTTT. Translation gives CASSPMGLAITDTQYF. Combining the CDR3 with reference TRBV7-2 and TRBJ2-3 gives the whole variable domain GAGVSQSPSNKVTEKGKDVELRCDPISGHTALYWYRQSLGQGLEFLIYFQGNSAPDKSGLPSDRFSAERTGGSVSTLTIQRTQQEDSAVYLCASSPMGLAITDTQYFGPGTRLTVL.

This clonotype was recorded many times. The CDR3 reads CASSGALAAHEQYF. The CDR3, as DNA: TGTGCCAGCAGTGGGGCCTTAGCGGCCCACGAGCAGTACTTC. The chain couples TRBV6-1 to TRBJ2-7, with D possibly TRBD2 on 6 matching bases. Trimming removed 4 bases at V and 5 bases at J, with 15 bases between. The CDR3 loop spans 14 amino acids. CDR1 is MNHNS, CDR2 SASEGT, per germline.

There are a few counts of this clonotype. The V call is TRBV20-1, the J call TRBJ2-5; possibly TRBD1 or TRBD2 for D (5 bases each). CDR1 DFQATT and CDR2 SNEGSKA come from the germline V gene (reference sequence). This CDR3 has 14 residues. V was cut by 1 base and J by 9 bases, with 18 bases left in between. The DNA of the CDR3 is TGCAGTGCTAGAGGGTCGGGACCCCCCGGGGCCCAGTACTTC. Amino acids: CSARGSGPPGAQYF.

This clonotype was picked up many times. J is TRBJ2-1 and V is TRBV29-1; D call uncertain. Germline V gives CDR1 SQVTM, CDR2 ANQGSEA. V lost 2 bases and J lost 7, with 6 bases in between. This CDR3 region has 11 residues. The CDR3 here is CSVEPPNEQFF. CDR3 coding DNA: TGCAGCGTTGAACCCCCAAATGAGCAGTTCTTC.

The sample holds a few counts of this clonotype. This chain uses TRBV30 with TRBJ2-1; 9 nucleotides agree with TRBD1. This CDR3 comprises 15 residues. CDR1 and CDR2 from the germline V gene are GTSNPN and SVGIG (reference sequence). The ends lost 2 bases at V and 6 bases at J; junction bases unmatched: 8. The CDR3 spells CAWSLGQGVINEQFF. The CDR3 DNA sequence: TGTGCCTGGAGTCTGGGACAGGGAGTTATCAATGAGCAGTTCTTC.

This clonotype has a count of ten or more. The chain couples TRBV28 to TRBJ1-4; 7 bases match TRBD1. This CDR3 comprises 17 residues. With 7 bases clipped from V and 1 base from J, the junction kept 12 bases outside the gene matches. The germline V gene encodes CDR1 MDHEN and CDR2 SYDVKM. CDR3 region: CASTETGTAGTNEKLFF. CDR3 DNA sequence: TGTGCCAGCACCGAAACCGGGACAGCGGGAACTAATGAAAAACTGTTTTTT.

This clonotype has just one count. Relative to the germline gene, one junction end is altered; a read error may explain this. The genes are TRBV7-6 and TRBJ2-1, with 8 bases fitting TRBD1. Germline V gene lookup returns CDR1 SGHVS and CDR2 FNYEAQ. The CDR3 has 12 residues. CDR3 protein: CASRSPGQVFLF. Written as DNA, the CDR3 is TGTGCCAGCAGATCCCCGGGACAGGTCTTTCTCTTC.

This clonotype was counted ten times or more. The V and J genes are TRBV12-3 or TRBV12-4 and TRBJ2-5; no firm D call. V shed 1 base and J shed 5 bases, with 11 bases lying between them. This CDR3 region has 14 residues. CDR3 in DNA: TGTGCCAGCAGTTTAGAGGGTTCCTGGGAGACCCAGTACTTC. Translation: CASSLEGSWETQYF.

This clonotype came up a few times. CDR3 bases: TGTGCCAGCAGTTACGATTCGGGGCTTTTGAACACTGAAGCTTTCTTT. It translates to CASSYDSGLLNTEAFF. This chain links TRBV6-5 with TRBJ1-1, with D maybe TRBD1 (5 bases). The germline CDR1 and CDR2 sequences are MNHEY and SVGAGI. CDR3 length: 16 amino acids. V lost 2 bases and J lost 0, with 13 bases in between.

This clonotype came up many times. The chain has TRBV28 and TRBJ1-5; a possible D gene is TRBD1 (6 bases). Germline V lookup: CDR1 MDHEN, CDR2 SYDVKM. This CDR3 spans 15 amino acids. Between the trimmed V and J ends, which lost 8 bases and 11 bases, there was a span of 25 bases. CDR3 in amino acids: CASHVRDKSFSAQHF. In DNA, the CDR3 is TGTGCCAGCCATGTCCGGGACAAGAGCTTTTCGGCCCAGCATTTT.